Reported below is one T cell receptor beta chain. Germline V gene data show CDR1 as MDHEN and CDR2 as SYDVKM. Deletions cut 2 bases from V and 4 bases from J, with 15 bases between. The CDR3 length is 15 residues. This entry comes from a study of shared clonotypes between healthy human individuals. Here immunoSEQ multiplex PCR was the method, and the copy in TCRdb shows in-frame clones only, minus some. The sample holds more than 400,000 clones, roughly 95% seen once. This chain connects TRBV28 to TRBJ2-7; D may be TRBD1 (5 bases). This receptor was taken from a woman in her twenties or thirties in good health. The sequencing sample was made of naive CD4+ T cells sorted from blood. Subset here: CD45RA+ positively selected. The CDR3 DNA reads TGTGCCAGCAGTTTAAGTCAGGGCGTTCCGTACGAGCAGTACTTC. It yields the protein CASSLSQGVPYEQYF.